Listed here are 18 T cell receptor beta chains from one sample, sequenced in a study of blood T cell repertoires in COVID-19. The table came from immunoSEQ multiplex PCR; TCRdb's copy has only in-frame clones and leaves some out. The sample shows some 170,000 clones, around 83% of them seen only once. The specimen was PBMCs or T cells enriched from blood (not recorded which). Receptors were obtained from a man aged 50 to 59 who had recovered from COVID-19.

The CDR3 region has the DNA TGCGCCAGCAGCTGGGGCGGGGGAGAGGATTCACCCCTCCACTTT. This gives the protein CASSWGGGEDSPLHF. The gene calls are TRBV5-1 and TRBJ1-6; D perhaps matches TRBD1 (5 bases). CDR3 length equals 15 residues. Germline CDR1 reads SGHRS; CDR2 reads YFSETQ. V lost 3 bases and J lost 8, with 15 bases in between. Full variable domain (rest looked up from reference TRBV5-1 and TRBJ1-6): KAGVTQTPRYLIKTRGQQVTLSCSPISGHRSVSWYQQTPGQGLQFLFEYFSETQRNKGNFPGRFSGRQFSNSRSEMNVSTLELGDSALYLCASSWGGGEDSPLHFGNGTRLTVT.

This clone was seen only a few times. Distinct nucleotide sequences in the sample also encode this CDR3. The chain couples TRBV5-4 to TRBJ2-5; TRBD2 matches 8 bases. Germline V gene data show CDR1 as SGHNT and CDR2 as YYREEE (reference sequence). Unmatched junction bases numbered 7, after V lost 4 bases and J lost 5 bases. This CDR3 region has 14 residues. The CDR3 bases are TGTGCCAGCAGCCGGGGGGGGGCTGAGGAGACCCAGTACTTC. Encoded protein: CASSRGGAEETQYF. Looking up the rest from reference TRBV5-4 and TRBJ2-5 gives the full variable domain: ETGVTQSPTHLIKTRGQQVTLRCSSQSGHNTVSWYQQALGQGPQFIFQYYREEENGRGNFPPRFSGLQFPNYSSELNVNALELDDSALYLCASSRGGAEETQYFGPGTRLLVL.

The CDR3 is CAGVGLGDSPLHF. CDR3 nucleotides: TGTGCCGGGGTAGGTTTGGGCGATTCACCCCTCCACTTT. V is TRBV30 and J is TRBJ1-6; D is ambiguous. The CDR3 runs to 13 residues. CDR1 is GTSNPN and CDR2 is SVGIG in the germline V gene (reference sequence). V shed 8 bases and J shed 8 bases, with 16 bases lying between them.

This clone has more than one count but fewer than ten. The J gene is TRBJ1-6, the V gene TRBV9; possibly TRBD1 for D (5 bases). Germline V gene data show CDR1 as SGDLS and CDR2 as YYNGEE. CDR3 length equals 16 residues. V lost 0 bases to trimming and J lost 5 bases, with 12 bases between them. This CDR3 reads CASSVGQPKNNSPLHF. CDR3 DNA sequence: TGTGCCAGCAGCGTAGGACAGCCAAAGAATAATTCACCCCTCCACTTT. The full variable domain, rest sourced from reference TRBV9 and TRBJ1-6, is DSGVTQTPKHLITATGQRVTLRCSPRSGDLSVYWYQQSLDQGLQFLIQYYNGEERAKGNILERFSAQQFPDLHSELNLSSLELGDSALYFCASSVGQPKNNSPLHFGNGTRLTVT.

The gene calls are TRBV3-1 (or the pseudogene TRBV3-2) and TRBJ1-2, with D possibly TRBD1 on 5 matching bases. The V end lost 4 bases, the J end lost 8 bases, and 20 bases lay between the germline ends. The V gene's germline CDR1 is LGHDT and CDR2 YNNKEL (reference sequence). This CDR3 contains 15 residues. CDR3 sequence: CASSPLGHRLDGYTF. The CDR3 coding sequence is TGTGCCAGCAGCCCACTCGGACATCGCTTAGACGGCTACACCTTC.

The chain recombines TRBV3-1 (or the pseudogene TRBV3-2) with TRBJ1-1; 7 bases fit TRBD1. V trimming: 0 bases; J trimming: 0 bases; junction bases outside the gene matches: 4. The V gene's germline CDR1 is LGHDT and CDR2 YNNKEL (reference sequence). There are 16 residues in the CDR3. The CDR3 nucleotides read TGTGCCAGCAGCCAAGACTCAGGGGGTCTGAACACTGAAGCTTTCTTT. Translating gives CASSQDSGGLNTEAFF.

This chain connects TRBV19 to TRBJ2-1; D possibly corresponds to TRBD1 (5 bases). CDR1 LNHDA and CDR2 SQIVND come from the germline V gene (reference sequence). The length of the CDR3 is 16 residues. The ends were cut back, 0 bases at V and 1 base at J, with 10 bases in the middle. CDR3 DNA: TGTGCCAGTAGTATAGATAGGGCAGGGTCCTACAATGAGCAGTTCTTC. Translated: CASSIDRAGSYNEQFF.

The chain has TRBV7-2 and TRBJ1-1, with TRBD1 matching 7 bases. The V segment lost 0 bases and the J segment 4 bases; nucleotides outside the gene matches: 11. The CDR3 runs 17 residues. Germline CDR1 is SGHTA and CDR2 is FQGNSA. This CDR3 reads CASSLAVQGISGTEAFF. The CDR3 coding sequence is TGTGCCAGCAGCTTAGCTGTACAGGGGATTTCAGGCACTGAAGCTTTCTTT.

This clone was detected only a few times. This chain links TRBV11-2 with TRBJ2-7, with D possibly being TRBD1 (8 bases). The V gene's germline CDR1 is SGHAT and CDR2 FQNNGV. This CDR3 has 15 amino acids. With 5 bases removed from V and 6 bases from J, the gap between germline ends came to 20 bases. CDR3 amino acids: CASSPHRGGKIEQYF. The CDR3 DNA sequence: TGTGCCAGCAGCCCCCACAGGGGGGGTAAAATCGAGCAGTACTTC.

This chain uses TRBV25-1 with TRBJ1-1, with D possibly being TRBD1 (5 bases). V was cut by 4 bases and J by 8 bases, with 14 bases left in between. The CDR3 covers 13 residues. Germline V gene sequence: CDR1 MGHDK, CDR2 SYGVNS. CDR3: CASSGFGTGEAFF. CDR3 bases: TGTGCCAGCAGTGGTTTTGGGACTGGCGAAGCTTTCTTT.

The chain uses TRBV24-1 and TRBJ1-2; unclear D gene. CDR1 and CDR2 from the germline V gene are KGHDR and SFDVKD. The germline V and J ends were trimmed by 12 bases and 0 bases, with 13 bases remaining between them. The CDR3 is made up of 13 amino acids. The CDR3 sequence is CASETGTNYGYTF. Written as DNA, the CDR3 is TGTGCCTCAGAGACCGGGACTAACTATGGCTACACCTTC.

V and J are TRBV1 and TRBJ1-4; the DNA was not used to check the table's D call, TRBD1. TRBV1 constitutes a pseudogene. The CDR3 runs to 16 residues. CDR3 DNA: TGCACCAGCAGCCCGCCGCCGGGACAGGATCTTGAAAAACTGTTTTTT. Translating it yields CTSSPPPGQDLEKLFF.

The chain uses TRBV5-5 and TRBJ1-3; D remains unclear. CDR3 length equals 15 residues. V shed 3 bases and J shed 0 bases, with 10 bases lying between them. Germline CDR1 SGHKS, CDR2 YYEKEE (reference sequence). CDR3 loop: CASSSYDTSGNTIYF. The CDR3 DNA reads as TGTGCCAGCAGCTCCTACGACACCTCTGGAAACACCATATATTTT.

This clone was seen many times. The chain employs TRBV11-2 and TRBJ1-2; D not certain. Germline assignment: CDR1 SGHAT and CDR2 FQNNGV. The ends were cut back, 5 bases at V and 0 bases at J, with 10 bases in the middle. The CDR3 is made up of 14 amino acids. DNA of the CDR3: TGTGCCAGCAGCCTAACTAGGACTAACTATGGCTACACCTTC. This encodes CASSLTRTNYGYTF.

This CDR3 is CASSSRQSSYGYTF. CDR3 in DNA: TGTGCCAGCAGTTCCCGCCAGTCTAGCTATGGCTACACCTTC. The chain is built from TRBV27 and TRBJ1-2; D gene uncertain. CDR3 length: 14 amino acids. The germline V gene has CDR1 MNHEY and CDR2 SMNVEV (reference sequence). V dropped 4 bases and J dropped 4 bases, with 13 bases sitting between them.

The genes are TRBV5-1 and TRBJ1-2; 8 bases fit TRBD1. CDR1 SGHRS and CDR2 YFSETQ come from the germline V gene. Trimming took 4 bases from V and 8 from J; bases not matched to a gene: 7. The CDR3 loop spans 13 amino acids. The CDR3 nucleotides are TGCGCCAGCAGCGAGGACAGGGTCGGCGGCTACACCTTC. Translating gives CASSEDRVGGYTF.

V is TRBV9 and J is TRBJ1-4, with 11 bases that match TRBD1. There are 16 residues in the CDR3. J lost 4 bases, V lost 4 bases, and 6 bases had no gene match. Germline-derived CDR1 and CDR2 are SGDLS and YYNGEE. The CDR3 loop is CASSFGTGGNNEKLFF. The CDR3 DNA sequence: TGTGCCAGCAGCTTTGGGACAGGGGGAAATAATGAAAAACTGTTTTTT.

This clone was recorded once. The V call is TRBV3-1 (or the pseudogene TRBV3-2), the J call TRBJ1-6; the D gene is possibly TRBD1 (5 bases). The germline V and J ends were trimmed by 1 base and 3 bases, with 7 bases remaining between them. CDR1 is LGHDT, CDR2 YNNKEL, per germline (reference sequence). CDR3 size: 15 residues. The CDR3 spells CASSQGGGYNSPLHF. Here the CDR3 DNA reads TGTGCCAGCAGCCAAGGGGGGGGCTATAATTCACCCCTCCACTTT.